This TCR beta chain derives from a study of beta chain features in type 1 diabetes. Investigators reverse transcribed all isolated RNA, so they sequenced expressed TCRB transcripts. TCRdb keeps only in-frame clones here, not all; method: immunoSEQ multiplex PCR. Of approximately 150,000 clones listed, 10% are singletons. Study-wide points: Researchers report that Type 1 diabetes patients had moderately but significantly shorter TCRB CDR3s across all four CD4+ subsets. Cells that show high TCR expression could be over-represented by cDNA sequencing. The naive, central memory and Treg TCRB repertoires looked more alike in patients than they did in healthy donors.

Between the trimmed V and J ends, which lost 2 bases and 6 bases, there was a span of 10 bases. Germline loops: CDR1 GTSNPN, CDR2 SVGIG (reference sequence). The CDR3 contains 12 residues. Based on CD45RO/CCR7/CD25/CD127/CD95/CD27, CD4+ regulatory, stem cell-like memory, naive and central memory cells were sorted. This clone was detected a few times. Its target is unknown. V gene TRBV30 combines with J gene TRBJ1-1, with D possibly matching TRBD1 (5 bases). This TCR was sampled from a man aged 18-30 years in good health. The sequencing sample was made of naive CD4+ T cells from blood. CDR3 DNA sequence: TGTGCCTGGAGTAGGGGTGGCGCTGAAGCTTTCTTT. Translated: CAWSRGGAEAFF.